This section outlines one T cell receptor (beta chain) sequence together with its context. Its antigen is as yet unknown. Trimming cost V 5 bases and J 9 bases, with 17 bases left between them. The V gene's germline CDR1 is SEHNR and CDR2 FQNEAQ (reference sequence). The CDR3 covers 13 residues. With constant-segment primers, 5'RACE yielded cDNA libraries of TCR alpha and TCR beta that carried sample barcodes and UMIs. One entry per CDR3 protein results from TCRdb running MiXCR on the 5' RACE reads. This repertoire shows fewer than 110,000 distinct CDR3 sequences, around an eighth found once; its top ten account for roughly 40%. This sample stems from a study of T-cell memory formation after mild COVID-19. Study context: The TCR clusters were mostly specific to one donor.

Regarding the study as a whole: Cross-reactive memory appears to have joined, as suggested by some responding clones showing up in pre-infection memory. While clones contracting from day 15 to 85 were balanced between CD4 and CD8, later expanders leaned CD4+.

The receptor's source is a man between 18 and 29 years old who had mild COVID-19 (a few samples of this study predate the infection). Cell type and time point are not known. Sequencing was done on a sample of PBMCs or a T cell subset sorted from them (not recorded which). This chain uses TRBV7-9 with TRBJ2-7; D is possibly TRBD1 (6 bases). The CDR3 is CASSPSLQGVQYF. As DNA, the CDR3 is TGTGCCAGCAGCCCATCCCTACAGGGAGTGCAGTACTTC.